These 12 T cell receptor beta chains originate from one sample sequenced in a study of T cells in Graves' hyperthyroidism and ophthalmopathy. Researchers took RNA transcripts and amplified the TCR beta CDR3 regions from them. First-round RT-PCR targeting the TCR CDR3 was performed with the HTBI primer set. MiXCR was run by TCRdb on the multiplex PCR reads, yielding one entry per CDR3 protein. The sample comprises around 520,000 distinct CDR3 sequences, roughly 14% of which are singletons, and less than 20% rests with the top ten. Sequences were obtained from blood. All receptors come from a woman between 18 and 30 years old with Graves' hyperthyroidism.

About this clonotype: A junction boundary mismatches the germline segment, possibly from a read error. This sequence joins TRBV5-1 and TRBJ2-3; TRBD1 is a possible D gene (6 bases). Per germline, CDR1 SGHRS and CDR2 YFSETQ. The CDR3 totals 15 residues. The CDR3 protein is CASSLVTGRSDAQYF. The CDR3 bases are TGCGCCAGCAGCTTGGTAACAGGGCGGTCAGATGCGCAGTATTTT.

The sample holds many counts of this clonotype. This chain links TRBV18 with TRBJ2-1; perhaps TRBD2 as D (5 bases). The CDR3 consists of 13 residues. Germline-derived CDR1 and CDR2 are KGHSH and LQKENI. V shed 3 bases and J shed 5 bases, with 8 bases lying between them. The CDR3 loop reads CASSPGLDNEQFF. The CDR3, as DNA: TGTGCCAGCTCACCTGGACTTGACAATGAGCAGTTCTTC.

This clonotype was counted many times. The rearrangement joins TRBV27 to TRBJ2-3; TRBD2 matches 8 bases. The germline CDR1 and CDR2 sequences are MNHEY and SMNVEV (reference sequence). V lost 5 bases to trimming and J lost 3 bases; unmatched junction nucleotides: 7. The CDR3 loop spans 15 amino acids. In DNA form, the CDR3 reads TGTGCCAGCAGTCTCCCGGGAGGGCCTACAGATACGCAGTATTTT. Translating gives CASSLPGGPTDTQYF.

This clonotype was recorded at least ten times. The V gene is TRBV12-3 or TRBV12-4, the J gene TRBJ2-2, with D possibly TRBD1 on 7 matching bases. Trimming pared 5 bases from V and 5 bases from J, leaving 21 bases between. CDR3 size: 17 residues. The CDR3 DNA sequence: TGTGCCAGCAGTCCCCGGAGGGGGCTGAGCGTAACCGGGGAGCTGTTTTTT. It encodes CASSPRRGLSVTGELFF.

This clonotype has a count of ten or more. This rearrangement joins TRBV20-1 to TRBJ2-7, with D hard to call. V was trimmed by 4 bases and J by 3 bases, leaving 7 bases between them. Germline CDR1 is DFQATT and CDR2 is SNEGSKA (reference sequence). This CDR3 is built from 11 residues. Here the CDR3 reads CSAKRSYEQYV. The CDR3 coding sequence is TGCAGTGCTAAGCGAAGCTACGAGCAGTACGTC.

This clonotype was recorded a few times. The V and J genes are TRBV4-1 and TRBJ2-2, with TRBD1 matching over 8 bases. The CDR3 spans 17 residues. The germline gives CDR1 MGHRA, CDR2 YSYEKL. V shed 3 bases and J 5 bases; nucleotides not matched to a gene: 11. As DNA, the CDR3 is TGCGCCAGCAGCCATCCGCGACAGGGGCTTTGGACCGGGGAGCTGTTTTTT. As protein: CASSHPRQGLWTGELFF.

The CDR3 DNA reads as TGTGCCAGCAGCCAAGAAAGGGGGTTCTGGGGTTTTTACGAGCAGTACTTC. Translated: CASSQERGFWGFYEQYF. The rearrangement joins TRBV14 to TRBJ2-7; TRBD1 is a possible D gene (6 bases). Germline V gene sequence: CDR1 SGHDN, CDR2 FVKESK. The V and J ends lost 0 bases and 4 bases respectively, with 19 bases between them. This CDR3 contains 17 residues.

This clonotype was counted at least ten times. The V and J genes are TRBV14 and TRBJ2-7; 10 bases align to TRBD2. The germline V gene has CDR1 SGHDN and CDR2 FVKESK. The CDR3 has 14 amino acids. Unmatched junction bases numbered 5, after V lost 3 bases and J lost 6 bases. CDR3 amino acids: CASSQGLAGGEQYV. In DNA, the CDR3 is TGTGCCAGCAGCCAGGGGTTAGCGGGAGGCGAGCAGTACGTC.

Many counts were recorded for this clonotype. CDR3 residues: CSARDRGGSTDTQYF. DNA for the CDR3: TGCAGTGCTAGAGATCGGGGCGGGAGCACAGATACGCAGTATTTT. The rearrangement joins TRBV20-1 to TRBJ2-3; D might be TRBD1 or TRBD2, each matching 5 bases. This CDR3 is 15 amino acids long. V was shortened by 0 bases and J by 0 bases, with 10 bases between the two germline ends. Per the germline V gene, CDR1 is DFQATT and CDR2 is SNEGSKA (reference sequence).

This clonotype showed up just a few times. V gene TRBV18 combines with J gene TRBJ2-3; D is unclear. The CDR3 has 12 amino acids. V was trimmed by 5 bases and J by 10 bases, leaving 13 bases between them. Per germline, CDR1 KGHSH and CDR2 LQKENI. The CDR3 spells CASSSDLSAQYF. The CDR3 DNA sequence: TGTGCCAGCTCATCGGACCTTTCCGCGCAGTATTTT.

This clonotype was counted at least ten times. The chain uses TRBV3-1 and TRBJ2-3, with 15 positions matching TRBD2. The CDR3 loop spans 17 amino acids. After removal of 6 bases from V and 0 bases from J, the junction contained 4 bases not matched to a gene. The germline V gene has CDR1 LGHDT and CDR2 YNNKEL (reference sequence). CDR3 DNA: TGTGCCAGCAGACCCGGACTAGCGGGAGGGAGCACAGATACGCAGTATTTT. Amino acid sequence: CASRPGLAGGSTDTQYF.

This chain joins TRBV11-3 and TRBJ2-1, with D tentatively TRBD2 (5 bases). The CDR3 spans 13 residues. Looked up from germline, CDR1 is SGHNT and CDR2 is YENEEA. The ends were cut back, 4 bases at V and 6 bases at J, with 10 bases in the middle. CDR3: CASSSASRNEQFF. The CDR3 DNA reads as TGTGCCAGCAGCTCGGCTAGCCGCAATGAGCAGTTCTTC.